Shown below are 24 T cell receptor beta chains from a single sample sequenced in a study of response to subunit inactivated influenza vaccine. In TCRdb, the RT-PCR reads were re-called with MiXCR into one record per CDR3 protein. The sample lists fewer than 200,000 distinct CDR3 sequences, about 9% seen once, with approximately 10% in the top ten. The sequencing used non-naive T cells sorted from PBMCs, collected on the day of vaccination. These receptors were collected from a man aged 45 to 65 who received an inactivated influenza vaccine.

The table lists this clonotype with a few counts. The chain carries TRBV14 and TRBJ2-1, with D tentatively TRBD2 (6 bases). The length of the CDR3 is 16 residues. Trimming removed 5 bases at V and 10 bases at J, with 24 bases between. Germline CDR1 reads SGHDN; CDR2 reads FVKESK. The CDR3 DNA is TGTGCCAGCAGCTATTCTGTTGGTTCCTACGGGGGAGAGCAGTTCTTC. It translates to CASSYSVGSYGGEQFF.

This clonotype was detected only a few times. The J gene is TRBJ2-3, the V gene TRBV20-1, with 8 bases matching TRBD2. CDR3 length equals 14 residues. With 6 bases clipped from V and 6 bases from J, the junction kept 11 bases outside the gene matches. Germline V CDR1 and CDR2: DFQATT, SNEGSKA (reference sequence). The CDR3 here is CSAVGRGELDTQYF. The CDR3 DNA sequence: TGCAGTGCCGTCGGGAGGGGGGAGTTGGATACGCAGTATTTT.

This clonotype was recorded many times. The rearrangement links TRBV7-6 to TRBJ2-3, with 7 positions matching TRBD2. The V segment lost 1 base and the J segment 5 bases; nucleotides outside the gene matches: 9. The CDR3 loop spans 16 amino acids. Germline V lookup: CDR1 SGHVS, CDR2 FNYEAQ. CDR3 region: CASSLDFGGGIDTQYF. CDR3 nucleotide sequence: TGTGCCAGCAGCTTAGATTTCGGCGGGGGTATAGATACGCAGTATTTT.

The chain uses TRBV7-2 and TRBJ2-7; D remains ambiguous. CDR1 SGHTA and CDR2 FQGNSA come from the germline V gene. Trimming took 3 bases from V and 3 from J, leaving 6 bases between them. The CDR3 sequence is 12 residues long. The CDR3 bases are TGTGCCAGCAGCTTTTCGGGCTACGAGCAGTACTTC. This sequence encodes CASSFSGYEQYF.

This clonotype was counted many times. Compared with germline, one end of the junction differs, possibly owing to a read error. The chain combines TRBV15 with TRBJ1-4, with D hard to call. Germline V gives CDR1 LNHNV, CDR2 YYDKDF (reference sequence). The CDR3 spans 11 residues. Here the CDR3 DNA reads TGTGCCACCAGCAGAGATGAAAAGCTGTTTTTT. Residues: CATSRDEKLFF.

This clonotype was counted ten times or more. The chain carries TRBV7-2 and TRBJ1-2; 8 positions match TRBD1. Losses at the gene ends were 6 bases for V and 6 bases for J; bases not matched to a gene: 9. CDR3 length: 14 amino acids. Looked up from germline, CDR1 is SGHTA and CDR2 is FQGNSA. The CDR3, as DNA: TGTGCCAGCAGGCGGGACAGGCAGACTGATGGCTACACCTTC. It encodes CASRRDRQTDGYTF.

The V call is TRBV12-3 or TRBV12-4, the J call TRBJ2-7; unclear D gene. The CDR3 is 13 residues long. The V and J ends lost 4 bases and 1 base respectively, with 8 bases between them. Written as DNA, the CDR3 is TGTGCCAGCAGTTACAGCGATTCCTACGAGCAGTACTTC. As protein: CASSYSDSYEQYF.

The rearrangement uses TRBV10-2 and TRBJ2-7; the match to TRBD2 covers 7 bases. V was pared by 5 bases and J by 3 bases, with 13 bases of the junction left unmatched. Germline assignment: CDR1 WSHSY and CDR2 SAAADI. The CDR3 is 16 amino acids. CDR3 DNA: TGCGCCAGCAGTCCTAGCGGACCCTCAATTGACTACGAGCAGTACTTC. Amino acid sequence: CASSPSGPSIDYEQYF.

There are many counts of this clonotype. This rearrangement joins TRBV20-1 to TRBJ1-1; a weak D match, TRBD1 (6 bases). Trimming shortened V by 6 bases and J by 2 bases, and 10 bases separated the two germline ends. The CDR3 is made up of 12 amino acids. Germline CDR1 DFQATT, CDR2 SNEGSKA (reference sequence). The CDR3 reads CSAQDSNTEAFF. In nucleotides, the CDR3 is TGCAGTGCGCAGGACAGTAACACTGAAGCTTTCTTT.

The table lists this clonotype with a few counts. This rearrangement joins TRBV3-1 to TRBJ2-5, with unresolved D. CDR1 is LGHDT, CDR2 YNNKEL, per germline (reference sequence). The CDR3 contains 15 residues. Trimming left V 0 bases short and J 6 bases short, with 14 bases between. CDR3 protein: CASSQEGWGMQTQYF. DNA for the CDR3: TGTGCCAGCAGCCAAGAGGGGTGGGGAATGCAGACCCAGTACTTC.

This sequence joins TRBV4-2 and TRBJ2-1; possible D gene TRBD2, 6 bases. This CDR3 is 16 amino acids long. CDR1 LGHNA and CDR2 YNFKEQ come from the germline V gene. The V and J ends lost 3 bases and 4 bases respectively, with 16 bases between them. The CDR3 sequence is CASSQAGTEAYNEQFF. Here the CDR3 DNA reads TGTGCCAGCAGCCAGGCCGGGACTGAAGCATACAATGAGCAGTTCTTC.

Of note for this clonotype: A read error may account for a junction end that differs from germline. The V gene is TRBV3-1, the J gene TRBJ2-1; 12 nucleotides match TRBD2. Germline V gene data show CDR1 as LGHDT and CDR2 as YNNKEL (reference sequence). The CDR3 has 16 residues. CDR3 DNA: TGTGCCAGCAGCGAAGACCCTAGCGGGGGGGCAAATGAGCAGTTCTTC. Protein sequence: CASSEDPSGGANEQFF.

The rearrangement links TRBV12-3 or TRBV12-4 to TRBJ1-5, with TRBD1 matching 7 bases. This CDR3 has 17 residues. Unmatched junction bases numbered 7, after V lost 2 bases and J lost 0 bases. CDR3 loop: CASSLSRGTNSNQPQHF. The CDR3 region has the DNA TGTGCCAGCAGTTTATCCAGGGGGACAAATAGCAATCAGCCCCAGCATTTT.

This clonotype was counted a few times. The J gene is TRBJ2-1, the V gene TRBV7-2, with a tentative D call TRBD2 (6 bases). This CDR3 has 14 residues. The V gene lost 0 bases and the J gene lost 11 bases, with 14 bases spanning the gap. CDR1 is SGHTA, CDR2 FQGNSA, per germline. The CDR3 DNA sequence: TGTGCCAGCAGCTTAGCTTCGGGAGCGGCCAAGCAGTTCTTC. Residues: CASSLASGAAKQFF.

This clonotype was found a few times. The chain has TRBV6-2 or TRBV6-3 and TRBJ2-1; D tentatively fits TRBD1 or TRBD2 (5 bases each). This CDR3 spans 14 amino acids. The germline CDR1 and CDR2 sequences are MNHEY and SVGEGT. Trimming left V 6 bases short and J 3 bases short, with 12 bases between. DNA of the CDR3: TGTGCCAGCAGGGGACGAGCGGACTACAATGAGCAGTTCTTC. This encodes CASRGRADYNEQFF.

This chain connects TRBV3-1 to TRBJ1-3, with D hard to call. CDR3 length: 14 amino acids. V was shortened by 2 bases and J by 1 base, with 6 bases between the two germline ends. The germline V gene encodes CDR1 LGHDT and CDR2 YNNKEL (reference sequence). The CDR3 DNA is TGTGCCAGCAGCCAAACCGTGTCTGGAAACACCATATATTTT. Translation gives CASSQTVSGNTIYF.

This clonotype was seen a handful of times. The V call is TRBV4-2, the J call TRBJ2-7, with TRBD2 as a possible D gene (6 bases). Trimming took off 2 bases at V and 0 bases at J, with 23 bases between the two ends. Germline V gene data show CDR1 as LGHNA and CDR2 as YNFKEQ. The CDR3 consists of 19 residues. The CDR3 protein is CASSQLEGFAGKTSYEQYF. CDR3 in DNA: TGTGCCAGCAGCCAACTGGAGGGATTTGCCGGGAAAACCTCCTACGAGCAGTACTTC.

This clonotype has a handful of counts. This sequence joins TRBV11-2 and TRBJ2-3, with TRBD2 matching over 10 bases. The trim removed 2 bases at V and 4 bases at J, leaving 6 bases unmatched. The CDR3 spans 16 residues. Looked up from germline, CDR1 is SGHAT and CDR2 is FQNNGV. Here the CDR3 DNA reads TGTGCCAGCAGCTTATATACTAGCGGGGAGTCAGATACGCAGTATTTT. Protein: CASSLYTSGESDTQYF.

This clonotype was counted between two and nine times. The chain employs TRBV5-8 and TRBJ1-1; D gene uncertain. Trimming removed 1 base from V and 1 base from J, with 8 bases in between. The CDR3 is 14 amino acids. Looked up from germline, CDR1 is SGHTS and CDR2 is YDEGEE. CDR3 sequence reads: CASSLITPNTEAFF. The DNA for the CDR3 is TGTGCCAGCAGCTTGATCACACCGAACACTGAAGCTTTCTTT.

V is TRBV9 and J is TRBJ1-6; D is unclear. Per germline, CDR1 SGDLS and CDR2 YYNGEE. The V end was cut by 2 bases, the J end by 10 bases, with 10 bases between. CDR3 length equals 13 residues. This CDR3 reads CASSVTDESPLHF. In DNA, the CDR3 is TGTGCCAGCAGCGTGACGGACGAATCACCCCTCCACTTT.

This clonotype has only a few counts. The chain uses TRBV9 and TRBJ1-4; D might be TRBD1 (6 bases). V was pared by 2 bases and J by 5 bases, with 13 bases between. CDR1 is SGDLS and CDR2 is YYNGEE in the germline V gene. The CDR3 contains 15 residues. CDR3 in DNA: TGTGCCAGCAGCGTCCACAGCGGGACAAATGAAAAACTGTTTTTT. It specifies CASSVHSGTNEKLFF.

There are a few counts of this clonotype. This sequence joins TRBV4-3 and TRBJ1-1; D may be TRBD1 (5 bases). V was clipped by 4 bases and J by 4 bases, with 19 bases between them. CDR3 length equals 16 residues. Per germline, CDR1 LGHNA and CDR2 YSLEER. Here the CDR3 reads CASSPKGGQGGTEAFF. As DNA, the CDR3 is TGCGCCAGCAGCCCCAAAGGAGGTCAGGGAGGCACTGAAGCTTTCTTT.

This clonotype was counted at least ten times. This sequence joins TRBV7-8 and TRBJ1-5; D uncertain. V shed 2 bases and J shed 1 base, with 6 bases lying between them. Germline V CDR1 and CDR2: SGHVS, FQNEAQ. The CDR3 spans 14 residues. The CDR3 DNA reads as TGTGCCAGCAGCTTACGGCACAGCAATCAGCCCCAGCATTTT. This sequence encodes CASSLRHSNQPQHF.

This clonotype showed up many times. The rearrangement joins TRBV7-8 to TRBJ2-3; TRBD1 might be the D (6 bases). CDR1 is SGHVS, CDR2 FQNEAQ, per germline. The CDR3 spans 17 residues. V lost 0 bases and J lost 3, with 16 bases in between. The CDR3 DNA sequence: TGTGCCAGCAGCTTAGCTGGCCCAGGGGTACCAACAGATACGCAGTATTTT. Translating it yields CASSLAGPGVPTDTQYF.